The entry that follows covers one TCR beta chain sequence. Its matching antigen is unknown. The source of the sample is a study of cytomegalovirus exposure and HLA in healthy donors. Study summary: Roughly 170 million T cells yielded more than 90 million unique TCR beta sequences in earlier analysis.

The V gene's germline CDR1 is KGHSH and CDR2 LQKENI. This CDR3 comprises 15 residues. Trimming cost V 3 bases and J 2 bases, with 14 bases left between them. Findings of the study overall: A later analysis linked a missense variant in DCLRE1C to the trimming of TCR beta V and J genes.

Donors in the study were healthy people who gave bone marrow. Researchers ran the PCR with 60 Vbeta and 13 Jbeta primers. Profiled with immunoSEQ multiplex PCR; TCRdb holds only in-frame clones, not every one. This table holds over 150,000 clones, approximately 84% found once. The sequence derives from a girl aged 10-17 years in good health and CMV-seropositive. Sequenced: PBMCs. The rearrangement links TRBV18 to TRBJ2-7, with D perhaps matching TRBD2 (5 bases). CDR3 region: CASSPITAEPYEQYF. The DNA for the CDR3 is TGTGCCAGCTCACCGATAACAGCGGAACCCTACGAGCAGTACTTC.